Sequencing of this T cell receptor (beta chain) was carried out in a study of human T cells and chemical hapten exposure. Time point reported: patch test 2, 6 weeks after DPC sensitization. Sample treatment: therapeutic diphenylcyclopropenone sensitization with weekly scalp DPC. TCRdb reanalysed the RACE reads using MiXCR and keeps one entry per CDR3 protein. The sample has 75,000 to 95,000 distinct CDR3 sequences; around 10% are singletons. CDR1 and CDR2 from the germline V gene are SGHRS and YFSETQ. V was pared by 6 bases and J by 0 bases, with 1 base of the junction left unmatched. The CDR3 covers 16 residues.

The receptor's source is a man aged 40-49 years with alopecia areata. Some clones in this sample may be carry-over from other donors' samples. The sequencing used whole blood, collected in connection with sensitization to the hapten diphenylcyclopropenone (DPC). This chain uses TRBV5-1 with TRBJ2-6, with TRBD1 identical over 12 bases. The DNA for the CDR3 is TGCGCCAGCACGGGACAGGGGGCCTCTGGGGCCAACGTCCTGACTTTC. This encodes CASTGQGASGANVLTF.